A single T cell receptor (beta chain) is shown here with its context. This record belongs to a study of blood T cell repertoires in COVID-19. As for the study in general: From T cells, B-cell-depleted T cells, or PBMCs came the material, which was cDNA or gDNA.

The CDR3 runs 14 residues. V lost 1 base and J lost 5, with 9 bases in between. Germline-derived CDR1 and CDR2 are LGHDT and YNNKEL (reference sequence). In the source study's methods: Quantification of nucleated cells was approximated via reference gene primer amplification. TCRdb's copy holds only in-frame clones and misses some; the assay was immunoSEQ multiplex PCR. V, J and clone size are those of that table, while D and trimming were read from the DNA. The profile covers some 39,000 clones, with 65% to 90% appearing a single time and more than 5% taken by the ten largest. This clonotype was sampled from a middle-aged man with active COVID-19. Sequenced sample: peripheral blood. This chain joins TRBV3-1 (or the pseudogene TRBV3-2) and TRBJ1-5, with D possibly being TRBD1 (5 bases). The CDR3 here is CASSQGQGDQPQHF. DNA for the CDR3: TGTGCCAGCAGCCAAGGTCAGGGCGATCAGCCCCAGCATTTT.